This is a list of T cell receptor beta chains from one sample in a study of CD8 T cells in Susac syndrome. Each CDR3 protein is one row after TCRdb ran MiXCR on the immunoSEQ multiplex PCR reads. The data hold 350,000 to 550,000 distinct CDR3 sequences, with more than 80% observed a single time. Input material: CD8+ T cells from PBMCs. The receptor set was obtained from a human donor with multiple sclerosis. Each CDR3 is given with its conserved first and last residue. The order of the fields is J gene, V gene, CDR3 protein.

>TRBJ2-2|TRBV4-1
CASAGVFGGELFF
>TRBJ2-7|TRBV7-9
CASSPGRGPEQYF
>TRBJ2-7|TRBV13
CASSLGLAGTYEQYF
>TRBJ2-7|TRBV13
CASSFYRGEGEQYF
>TRBJ2-7|TRBV27
CASSSKGTGTYEQYF
>TRBJ2-4|TRBV5-1
CASSLDGENIQYF
>TRBJ2-3|TRBV4-1
CASSQIAGTGGEDTQYF
>TRBJ2-7|TRBV10-2
CASSATDSSYYEQYF
>TRBJ1-1|TRBV20-1
CSASIAGENTEAFF
>TRBJ1-2|TRBV4-1
CASSQDRGDYGYTF
>TRBJ2-7|TRBV6-5
CASSYSSGRSYEQYF
>TRBJ1-1|TRBV27
CASSPTGFSEAFF
>TRBJ2-6|TRBV6-1
CASSEADFGANVLTF
>TRBJ1-1|TRBV12-3/TRBV12-4
CASSFLQTWNTGAFF
>TRBJ1-1|TRBV11-2
CASSPTGAGTEAFF
>TRBJ2-7|TRBV7-6
CASSAGLDGTEQYF
>TRBJ2-1|TRBV19
CATGLARYNEQFF
>TRBJ1-2|TRBV4-1
CASSPWGSGDGYTF
>TRBJ1-2|TRBV6-5
CASSYGTGWNYGYTF
>TRBJ2-3|TRBV14
CASSQDYQFTDTQYF
>TRBJ2-7|TRBV18
CASSPGSLTEQYF
>TRBJ1-5|TRBV19
CASSIDLGQYNQPQHF
>TRBJ2-2|TRBV6-5
CASSPDRRELFF
>TRBJ1-5|TRBV12-3/TRBV12-4
CASSPHLFDLASNQPQHF
>TRBJ2-5|TRBV3-1
CASRQDILAGAPPETQYF
>TRBJ1-1|TRBV6-5
CASSSGQGAGYTEAFF
>TRBJ1-1|TRBV5-4
CASRPPGTGTNTEAFF
>TRBJ2-5|TRBV12-3/TRBV12-4
CASCPGVQETQYF
>TRBJ2-5|TRBV30
CAWSPQRATPGLELETQYF
>TRBJ1-1|TRBV27
CASSLVWGTEAFF
>TRBJ2-1|TRBV24-1
CATSDSRGASGSSEQFF
>TRBJ1-1|TRBV27
CASSSYRGGNTEAFF
>TRBJ1-1|TRBV2
CAIAGLPNTEAFF
>TRBJ1-2|TRBV5-1
CASSLAGRGTNYGYTF
>TRBJ2-7|TRBV27
CASSLGTGEGEQYF
>TRBJ2-3|TRBV14
CASSQVPWGSWTDTQYF
>TRBJ2-7|TRBV7-7
CASSLAGPGGYEQYF
>TRBJ2-3|TRBV4-1
CASSGEGAVTSTDTQYF
>TRBJ1-4|TRBV15
CATSRDQQATNEKLFF
>TRBJ2-7|TRBV5-1
CASSTDRVAYEQYF
>TRBJ1-1|TRBV5-5
CASSPNDRRTNTEAFF
>TRBJ2-2|TRBV6-5
CASSYGVTDTGELFF
>TRBJ1-1|TRBV30
CAWSVRPLGGGNTEAFF
>TRBJ1-1|TRBV4-1
CASSPLDLGDTEAFF
>TRBJ1-1|TRBV29-1
CSELDRTNTEAFF
>TRBJ1-1|TRBV20-1
CSALREDLNTEAFF
>TRBJ1-1|TRBV7-4
CASSLASRGGTEAFF
>TRBJ2-7|TRBV27
CASSPAGAGAPYEQYF
>TRBJ2-1|TRBV27
CASSLRTGNEQFF
>TRBJ1-1|TRBV27
CASSSAPPRVSEAFF
>TRBJ1-1|TRBV27
CASRTDGSKDTEAFF
>TRBJ1-5|TRBV6-2/TRBV6-3
CASNPTGRNQPQHF
>TRBJ2-7|TRBV4-1
CASSQTTDNSYEQYF
>TRBJ2-3|TRBV5-1
CASAWTSADTQYF
>TRBJ2-2|TRBV5-6
CASSFVQGFGELFF
>TRBJ1-1|TRBV7-4
CASSLSVVWNTEAFF
>TRBJ2-7|TRBV5-1
CASSSSRDNYEQYF
>TRBJ1-5|TRBV27
CASTPNGWGNQPQHF
>TRBJ1-4|TRBV9
CASSPRQGGEKLFF